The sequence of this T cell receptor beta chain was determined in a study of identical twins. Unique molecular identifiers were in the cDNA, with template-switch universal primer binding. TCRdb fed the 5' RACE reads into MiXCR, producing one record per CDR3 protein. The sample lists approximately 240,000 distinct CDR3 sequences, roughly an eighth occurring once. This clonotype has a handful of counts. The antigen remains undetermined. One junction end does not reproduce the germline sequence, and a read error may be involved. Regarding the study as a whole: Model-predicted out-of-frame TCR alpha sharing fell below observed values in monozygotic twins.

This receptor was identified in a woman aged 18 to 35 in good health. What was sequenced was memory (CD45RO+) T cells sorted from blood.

Here the CDR3 DNA reads TGTGCTAGCAGCTGCCACAGGGAAGGGGCAGACGAGCAGTACTTC. Its protein product is CASSCHREGADEQYF. The chain carries TRBV7-7 and TRBJ2-7; the D gene is possibly TRBD1 (6 bases). This CDR3 has 15 residues. Germline lookup yields CDR1 SSHAT and CDR2 FNYEAQ (reference sequence).